Listed here are 21 T cell receptor beta chains from one sample, sequenced in a study of response to subunit inactivated influenza vaccine. TCRdb reprocessed the RT-PCR reads with MiXCR, giving one entry per CDR3 protein. The table has roughly 700,000 distinct CDR3 sequences, about 14% seen once; the top ten hold 6.5% to 8.5%. This material consisted of PBMCs from blood, taken around 15 days before vaccination. These receptors were collected from a man in his forties or fifties who received an inactivated influenza vaccine.

The rearrangement links TRBV7-2 to TRBJ2-5, with 7 bases fitting TRBD2. V was pared by 3 bases and J by 5 bases, with 12 bases of the junction left unmatched. CDR3 length: 16 amino acids. The V gene's germline CDR1 is SGHTA and CDR2 FQGNSA. This CDR3 is CASSFGGRAIGETQYF. For the CDR3, the DNA is TGTGCCAGCAGCTTTGGGGGGAGGGCCATAGGGGAGACCCAGTACTTC. Filled out from reference TRBV7-2 and TRBJ2-5, the complete variable domain reads GAGVSQSPSNKVTEKGKDVELRCDPISGHTALYWYRQSLGQGLEFLIYFQGNSAPDKSGLPSDRFSAERTGGSVSTLTIQRTQQEDSAVYLCASSFGGRAIGETQYFGPGTRLLVL.

In this sample, this clonotype turned up a few times. V usage is TRBV29-1 and J usage is TRBJ1-2; the D gene is possibly TRBD1 (6 bases). Trimming pared 6 bases from V and 0 bases from J, leaving 14 bases between. The CDR3 is 14 residues long. CDR1 is SQVTM and CDR2 is ANQGSEA in the germline V gene. CDR3 nucleotide sequence: TGCAGCGTCGCACCTAGACAGGCTAACTATGGCTACACCTTC. The encoded protein is CSVAPRQANYGYTF.

V usage is TRBV4-3 and J usage is TRBJ2-1; no clear D gene. Germline CDR1 is LGHNA and CDR2 is YSLEER. V lost 4 bases and J 5 bases, leaving 12 bases between the germline ends. CDR3 size: 14 residues. CDR3 loop: CASSPLTLHNEQFF. The CDR3 nucleotides are TGCGCCAGCAGCCCCCTTACCCTTCACAATGAGCAGTTCTTC.

This clonotype was recorded only once. This chain joins TRBV14 and TRBJ2-1, with D possibly called TRBD1 or TRBD2 (5 bases each). The V end was cut by 4 bases, the J end by 7 bases, with 17 bases between. Looked up from germline, CDR1 is SGHDN and CDR2 is FVKESK. This CDR3 has 15 amino acids. In DNA, the CDR3 is TGTGCCAGCAGCCTGATGCCGGGACCGATGAATGAGCAGTTCTTC. This sequence encodes CASSLMPGPMNEQFF.

This clonotype was detected only a few times. The chain has TRBV20-1 and TRBJ2-3; no firm D call. Germline-derived CDR1 and CDR2 are DFQATT and SNEGSKA (reference sequence). Trimming stripped 0 bases from V and 4 bases from J, with 5 bases between. The CDR3 sequence is 12 residues long. This CDR3 reads CSARDSPDTQYF. The CDR3 DNA follows: TGCAGTGCTAGAGACAGTCCAGATACGCAGTATTTT.

The chain employs TRBV15 and TRBJ2-3; D tentatively reads TRBD1 or TRBD2 (5 bases each). The CDR3 runs to 16 residues. V gave up 0 bases and J gave up 3 bases, with 13 bases separating them. Germline V CDR1 and CDR2: LNHNV, YYDKDF (reference sequence). CDR3 in DNA: TGTGCCACCAGCAGAGAGGGGGATGGCCCTACAGATACGCAGTATTTT. Its protein is CATSREGDGPTDTQYF.

The sample holds a few counts of this clonotype. This rearrangement joins TRBV20-1 to TRBJ2-3; TRBD2 matches at 14 bases. The CDR3 is 16 residues long. CDR1 and CDR2 from the germline V gene are DFQATT and SNEGSKA (reference sequence). V gave up 4 bases and J gave up 0 bases; unmatched junction bases: 3. The CDR3 loop is CSATRLAGGSTDTQYF. The CDR3 DNA follows: TGCAGTGCTACCAGACTAGCGGGAGGGAGCACAGATACGCAGTATTTT.

A single count supports this clonotype. The CDR3 spells CATSRDPKLAGGGQFF. For the CDR3, the DNA is TGTGCCACCAGCAGAGATCCCAAGTTAGCGGGAGGTGGACAGTTCTTC. The chain uses TRBV15 and TRBJ2-1; 10 nucleotides agree with TRBD2. The CDR3 is made up of 16 amino acids. V lost 0 bases to trimming and J lost 13 bases; unmatched junction nucleotides: 12. Germline V gives CDR1 LNHNV, CDR2 YYDKDF (reference sequence).

CDR3 region: CSGRQVNTEAFF. The CDR3 nucleotides read TGCAGCGGGAGACAGGTGAACACTGAAGCTTTCTTT. The chain employs TRBV29-1 and TRBJ1-1; D is perhaps TRBD1 (6 bases). The V gene lost 7 bases and the J gene lost 0 bases, with 9 bases spanning the gap. The germline CDR1 and CDR2 sequences are SQVTM and ANQGSEA. CDR3 length: 12 amino acids.

This clonotype showed up just a few times. V gene TRBV7-2 combines with J gene TRBJ2-5, with a weak D call TRBD2 (7 bases). Per germline, CDR1 SGHTA and CDR2 FQGNSA. The CDR3 spans 14 residues. V lost 5 bases, J lost 4 bases, and 14 bases lay in between. CDR3 sequence (DNA): TGTGCCAGCAGCCTCAACGGGGGGCGAGAGACCCAGTACTTC. Amino acids: CASSLNGGRETQYF.

The genes are TRBV7-9 and TRBJ2-3; D is unresolved. Germline lookup yields CDR1 SEHNR and CDR2 FQNEAQ (reference sequence). The CDR3 has 13 amino acids. Trimming shortened V by 11 bases and J by 3 bases, and 15 bases separated the two germline ends. As DNA, the CDR3 is TGTGCCTGCTATTGGGTCGGGACAGATACGCAGTATTTT. It specifies CACYWVGTDTQYF.

This clonotype was picked up a small number of times. This rearrangement joins TRBV24-1 to TRBJ2-7, with 9 bases that match TRBD1. This CDR3 is 16 amino acids long. Trimming removed 3 bases from V and 0 bases from J; junction bases left unmatched: 5. The V gene's germline CDR1 is KGHDR and CDR2 SFDVKD. CDR3 sequence: CATSDRTGETSYEQYF. The CDR3 coding sequence is TGTGCCACCAGTGATAGGACAGGGGAGACCTCCTACGAGCAGTACTTC.

This rearrangement joins TRBV20-1 to TRBJ2-3; no reliable D call. CDR3 size: 10 residues. Trimming pared 3 bases from V and 6 bases from J, leaving 4 bases between. Per the germline V gene, CDR1 is DFQATT and CDR2 is SNEGSKA (reference sequence). The CDR3 reads CSARWDTQYF. DNA for the CDR3: TGCAGTGCTAGGTGGGATACGCAGTATTTT.

The chain couples TRBV12-3 or TRBV12-4 to TRBJ1-5, with D possibly matching TRBD1 (6 bases). This CDR3 has 16 residues. Trimming stripped 6 bases from V and 11 bases from J, with 26 bases between. The CDR3 DNA is TGTGCCAGCAGCACCTCCGGGGGGGCCCCTAGGAGGACCCAGCATTTT. Its translation is CASSTSGGAPRRTQHF.

This clonotype has a count of ten or more. The V and J genes are TRBV5-1 and TRBJ2-1; TRBD2 might be the D (5 bases). The CDR3 runs 16 residues. Germline CDR1 is SGHRS and CDR2 is YFSETQ. V was shortened by 2 bases and J by 0 bases, with 12 bases between the two germline ends. In DNA, the CDR3 is TGCGCCAGCAGCTTTAGGGAGTTAGACTCCTACAATGAGCAGTTCTTC. As protein: CASSFRELDSYNEQFF.

This clonotype was counted between two and nine times. V gene TRBV5-6 combines with J gene TRBJ2-7, with a weak D call TRBD1 (5 bases). CDR1 SGHDT and CDR2 YYEEEE come from the germline V gene. CDR3 length: 15 residues. V lost 0 bases and J lost 6, with 16 bases in between. The DNA of the CDR3 is TGTGCCAGCAGCTTGGTTTCGGCAGGGTCTCGCGAGCAGTACTTC. This translates into CASSLVSAGSREQYF.

The CDR3 loop is CASSYGSSALGEQFF. Here the CDR3 DNA reads TGTGCCAGCAGTTACGGATCTAGCGCGTTGGGTGAGCAGTTCTTC. The chain couples TRBV6-5 to TRBJ2-1; possibly TRBD2 for D (6 bases). Germline V gene lookup returns CDR1 MNHEY and CDR2 SVGAGI. Trimming took 2 bases from V and 9 from J, leaving 17 bases between them. The CDR3 covers 15 residues.

This clonotype was recorded a few times. The J gene is TRBJ2-1, the V gene TRBV21-1; the table's D call, TRBD2, was not checked against the DNA. TRBV21-1 is a documented pseudogene. The CDR3 consists of 18 residues. The CDR3 sequence is CASRARGTVRESRPEQFF. The CDR3 coding sequence is TGTGCCAGCAGGGCTAGAGGGACGGTGCGGGAGTCCCGACCTGAGCAGTTCTTC.

V usage is TRBV5-1 and J usage is TRBJ2-2; 7 bases fit TRBD2. This CDR3 comprises 16 residues. Germline trimming cut 0 bases from V and 4 bases from J; bases unmatched to any gene: 6. CDR1 is SGHRS, CDR2 YFSETQ, per germline. The CDR3 is CASSLAGGGTTGELFF. In DNA form, the CDR3 reads TGCGCCAGCAGCTTGGCTGGGGGAGGGACCACCGGGGAGCTGTTTTTT.

The chain uses TRBV4-1 and TRBJ1-2; no reliable D call. The CDR3 runs to 16 residues. The V gene's germline CDR1 is MGHRA and CDR2 YSYEKL. The V end was cut by 0 bases, the J end by 4 bases, with 15 bases between. CDR3 residues: CASSQDVGRPIYGYTF. CDR3 sequence (DNA): TGCGCCAGCAGCCAAGATGTGGGCCGCCCAATCTATGGCTACACCTTC.

The chain is built from TRBV28 and TRBJ2-7, with D hard to call. With 10 bases removed from V and 0 bases from J, the gap between germline ends came to 10 bases. CDR1 and CDR2 (germline): MDHEN, SYDVKM. The CDR3 loop spans 12 amino acids. The CDR3 DNA is TGTGCCACCTCGGAGTTCTCCTACGAGCAGTACTTC. This sequence encodes CATSEFSYEQYF.